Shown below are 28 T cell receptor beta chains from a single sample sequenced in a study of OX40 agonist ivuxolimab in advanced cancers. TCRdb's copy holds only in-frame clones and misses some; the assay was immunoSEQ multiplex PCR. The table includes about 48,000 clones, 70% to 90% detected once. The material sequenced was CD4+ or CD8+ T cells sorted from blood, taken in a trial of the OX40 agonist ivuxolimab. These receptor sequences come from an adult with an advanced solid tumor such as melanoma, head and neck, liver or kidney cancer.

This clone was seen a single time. The CDR3 DNA is TGTGCCTGGAGTGCAAGGACGAATTCACCCCTCCACTTT. Translated, it gives CAWSARTNSPLHF. V and J are TRBV30 and TRBJ1-6; D uncertain. CDR3 size: 13 residues. Germline assignment: CDR1 GTSNPN and CDR2 SVGIG (reference sequence). V was shortened by 1 base and J by 7 bases, with 8 bases between the two germline ends.

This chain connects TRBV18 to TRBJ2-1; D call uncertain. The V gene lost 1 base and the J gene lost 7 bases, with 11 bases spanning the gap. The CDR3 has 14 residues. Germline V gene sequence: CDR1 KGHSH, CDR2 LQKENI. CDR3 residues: CASSPQGSKNEQFF. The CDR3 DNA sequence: TGTGCCAGCTCACCACAGGGCTCCAAAAATGAGCAGTTCTTC.

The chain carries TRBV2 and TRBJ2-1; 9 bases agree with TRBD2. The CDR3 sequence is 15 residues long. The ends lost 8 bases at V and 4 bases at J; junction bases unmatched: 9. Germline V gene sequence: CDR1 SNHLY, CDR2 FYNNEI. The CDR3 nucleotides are TGTGCCAGCCGAACAGGACTAGCGTATTACAATGAGCAGTTCTTC. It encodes CASRTGLAYYNEQFF.

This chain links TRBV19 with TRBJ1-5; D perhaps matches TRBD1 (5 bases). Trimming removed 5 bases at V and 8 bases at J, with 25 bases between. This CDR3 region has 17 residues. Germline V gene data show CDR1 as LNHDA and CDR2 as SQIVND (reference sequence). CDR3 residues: CASSVLVGPTVPEPQHF. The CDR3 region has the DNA TGTGCCAGTAGTGTGCTTGTCGGGCCGACAGTTCCGGAGCCCCAGCATTTT.

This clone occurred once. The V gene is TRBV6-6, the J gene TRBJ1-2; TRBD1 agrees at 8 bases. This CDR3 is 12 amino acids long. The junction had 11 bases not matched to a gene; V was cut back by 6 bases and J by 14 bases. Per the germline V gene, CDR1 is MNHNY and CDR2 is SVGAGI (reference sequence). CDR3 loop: CASSPAGQASTF. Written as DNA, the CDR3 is TGTGCCAGCAGCCCAGCGGGACAGGCGAGTACCTTC.

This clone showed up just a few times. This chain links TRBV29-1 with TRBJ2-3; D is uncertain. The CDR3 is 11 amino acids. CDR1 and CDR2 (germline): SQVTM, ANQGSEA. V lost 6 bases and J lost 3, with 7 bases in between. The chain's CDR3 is CSVEDTDTQYF. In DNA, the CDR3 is TGCAGCGTCGAGGATACAGATACGCAGTATTTT.

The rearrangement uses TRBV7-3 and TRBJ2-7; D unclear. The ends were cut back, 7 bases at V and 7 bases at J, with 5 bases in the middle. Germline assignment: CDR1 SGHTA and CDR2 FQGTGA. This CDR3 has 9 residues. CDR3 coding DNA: TGTGCCAGCACGAGGGAGCAGTACTTC. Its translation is CASTREQYF.

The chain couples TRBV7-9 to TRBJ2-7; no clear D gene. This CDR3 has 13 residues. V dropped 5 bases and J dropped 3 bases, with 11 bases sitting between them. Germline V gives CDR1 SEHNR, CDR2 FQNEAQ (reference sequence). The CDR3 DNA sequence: TGTGCCAGCAGCGGACGCACGGACTACGAGCAGTACTTC. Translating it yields CASSGRTDYEQYF.

Here the CDR3 DNA reads TGTGCCAGCAGAAAAGCGGGAGTATTGGTCACAGATACGCAGTATTTT. Protein product: CASRKAGVLVTDTQYF. V gene TRBV7-2 combines with J gene TRBJ2-3; 8 bases line up with TRBD2. The V gene end was trimmed by 6 bases and the J gene end by 2 bases; junction bases not matched to a gene: 10. This CDR3 contains 16 residues. Germline V gene data show CDR1 as SGHTA and CDR2 as FQGNSA.

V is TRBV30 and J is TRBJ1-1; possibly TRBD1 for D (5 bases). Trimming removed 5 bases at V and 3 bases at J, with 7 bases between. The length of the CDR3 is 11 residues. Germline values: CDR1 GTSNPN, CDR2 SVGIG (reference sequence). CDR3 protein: CAWQGDTEAFF. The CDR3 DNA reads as TGTGCCTGGCAGGGAGACACTGAAGCTTTCTTT.

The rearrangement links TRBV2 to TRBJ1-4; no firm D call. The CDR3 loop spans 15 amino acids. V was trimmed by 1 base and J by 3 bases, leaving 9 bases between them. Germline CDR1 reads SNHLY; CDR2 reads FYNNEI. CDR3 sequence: CASSEEALANEKLFF. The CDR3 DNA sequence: TGTGCCAGCAGTGAAGAAGCTCTGGCTAATGAAAAACTGTTTTTT.

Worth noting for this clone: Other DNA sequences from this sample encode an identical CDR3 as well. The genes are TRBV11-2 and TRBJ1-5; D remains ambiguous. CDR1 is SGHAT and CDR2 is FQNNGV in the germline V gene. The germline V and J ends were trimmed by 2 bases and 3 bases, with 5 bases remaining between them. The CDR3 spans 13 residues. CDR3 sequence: CASSLSFNQPQHF. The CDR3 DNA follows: TGTGCCAGCAGCTTAAGTTTCAATCAGCCCCAGCATTTT.

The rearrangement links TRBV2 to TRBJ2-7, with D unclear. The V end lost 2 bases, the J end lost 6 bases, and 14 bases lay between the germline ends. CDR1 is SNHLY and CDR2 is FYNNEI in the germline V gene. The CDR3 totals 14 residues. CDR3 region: CASSEIGRRSEQYF. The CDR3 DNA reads TGTGCCAGCAGTGAAATAGGCCGCCGGAGCGAGCAGTACTTC.

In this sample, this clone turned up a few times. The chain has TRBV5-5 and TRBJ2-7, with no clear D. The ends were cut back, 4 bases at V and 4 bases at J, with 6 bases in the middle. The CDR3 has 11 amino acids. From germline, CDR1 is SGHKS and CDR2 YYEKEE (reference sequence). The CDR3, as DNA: TGTGCCAGCAGCGACTTTTACGAGCAGTACTTC. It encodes CASSDFYEQYF. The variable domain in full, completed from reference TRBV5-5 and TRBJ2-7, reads DAGVTQSPTHLIKTRGQQVTLRCSPISGHKSVSWYQQVLGQGPQFIFQYYEKEERGRGNFPDRFSARQFPNYSSELNVNALLLGDSALYLCASSDFYEQYFGPGTRLTVT.

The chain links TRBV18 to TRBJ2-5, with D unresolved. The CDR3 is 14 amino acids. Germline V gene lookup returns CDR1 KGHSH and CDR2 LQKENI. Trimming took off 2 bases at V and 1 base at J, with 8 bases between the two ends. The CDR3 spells CASSPSDTQETQYF. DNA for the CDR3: TGTGCCAGCTCACCATCTGACACCCAAGAGACCCAGTACTTC.

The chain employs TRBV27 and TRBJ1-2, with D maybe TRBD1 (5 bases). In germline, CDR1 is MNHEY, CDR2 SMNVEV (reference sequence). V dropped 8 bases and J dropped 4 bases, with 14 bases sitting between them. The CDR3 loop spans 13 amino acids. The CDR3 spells CASRGVSGYGYTF. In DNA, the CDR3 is TGTGCCAGCCGGGGGGTTTCCGGCTATGGCTACACCTTC.

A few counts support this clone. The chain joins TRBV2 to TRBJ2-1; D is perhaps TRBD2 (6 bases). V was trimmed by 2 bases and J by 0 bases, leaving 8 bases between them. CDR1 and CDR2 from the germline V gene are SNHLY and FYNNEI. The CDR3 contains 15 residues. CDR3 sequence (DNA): TGTGCCAGCAGTGAACTAGCGTCCTCCTACAATGAGCAGTTCTTC. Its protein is CASSELASSYNEQFF.

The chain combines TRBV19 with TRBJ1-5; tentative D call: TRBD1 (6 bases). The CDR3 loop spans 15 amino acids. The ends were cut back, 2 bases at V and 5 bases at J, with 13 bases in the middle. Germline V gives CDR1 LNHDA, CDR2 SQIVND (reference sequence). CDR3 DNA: TGTGCCAGTAGTATAAGTGACAGGAGGGATCAGCCCCAGCATTTT. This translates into CASSISDRRDQPQHF.

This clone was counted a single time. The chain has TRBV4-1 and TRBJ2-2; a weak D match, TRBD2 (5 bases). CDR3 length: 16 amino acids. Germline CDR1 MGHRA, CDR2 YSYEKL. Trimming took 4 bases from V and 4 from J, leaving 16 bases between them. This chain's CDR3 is CASSRTSLFSTGELFF. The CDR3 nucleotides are TGCGCCAGCAGCCGGACTTCCCTCTTCTCCACCGGGGAGCTGTTTTTT.

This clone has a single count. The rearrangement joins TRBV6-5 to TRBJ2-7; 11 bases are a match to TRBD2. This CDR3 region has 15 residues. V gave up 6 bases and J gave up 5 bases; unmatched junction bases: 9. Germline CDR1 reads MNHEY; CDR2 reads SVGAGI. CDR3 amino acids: CASRLAGGPIDEQYF. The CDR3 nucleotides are TGTGCCAGCAGATTAGCGGGAGGGCCTATCGACGAGCAGTACTTC.

CDR3 in amino acids: CASSRAGGRAVKQYF. The CDR3 bases are TGTGCCAGCAGCCGAGCCGGGGGGAGGGCCGTGAAGCAGTACTTC. V usage is TRBV5-6 and J usage is TRBJ2-7, with 7 bases identical to TRBD2. Germline assignment: CDR1 SGHDT and CDR2 YYEEEE. The CDR3 is made up of 15 amino acids. The V gene end was trimmed by 4 bases and the J gene end by 8 bases; junction bases not matched to a gene: 15.

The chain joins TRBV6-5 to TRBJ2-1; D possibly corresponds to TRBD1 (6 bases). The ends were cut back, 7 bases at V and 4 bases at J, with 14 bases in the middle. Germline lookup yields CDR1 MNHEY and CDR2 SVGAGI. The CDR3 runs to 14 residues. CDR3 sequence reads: CASTTGTTYNEQFF. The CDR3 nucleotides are TGTGCCAGCACTACCGGGACAACTTACAATGAGCAGTTCTTC.

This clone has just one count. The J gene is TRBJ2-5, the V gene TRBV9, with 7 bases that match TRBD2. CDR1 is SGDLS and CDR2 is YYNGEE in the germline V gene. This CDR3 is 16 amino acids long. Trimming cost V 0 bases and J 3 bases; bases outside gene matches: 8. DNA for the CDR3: TGTGCCAGCAGCGTAGGTGTAGCGGGTGGGGAAGAGACCCAGTACTTC. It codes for CASSVGVAGGEETQYF.

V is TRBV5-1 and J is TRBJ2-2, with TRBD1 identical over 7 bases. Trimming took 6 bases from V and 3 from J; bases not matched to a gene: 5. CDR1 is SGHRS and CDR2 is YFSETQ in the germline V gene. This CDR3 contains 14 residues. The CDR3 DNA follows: TGCGCCAGCACCATACAGGGGTACACCGGGGAGCTGTTTTTT. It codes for CASTIQGYTGELFF.

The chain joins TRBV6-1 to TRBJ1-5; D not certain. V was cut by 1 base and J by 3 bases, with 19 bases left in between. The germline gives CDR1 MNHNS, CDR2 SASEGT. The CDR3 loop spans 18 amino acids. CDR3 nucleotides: TGTGCCAGCAGTGAAGGATTAGGGCGCGGAGGGTCCAATCAGCCCCAGCATTTT. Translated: CASSEGLGRGGSNQPQHF.

This CDR3 reads CASTDKPYEQYF. The CDR3 nucleotides are TGTGCCAGCACCGACAAACCCTACGAGCAGTACTTC. V gene TRBV28 combines with J gene TRBJ2-7, with unresolved D. The V gene's germline CDR1 is MDHEN and CDR2 SYDVKM. The CDR3 contains 12 residues. Between the trimmed V and J ends, which lost 7 bases and 2 bases, there was a span of 9 bases.

As DNA, the CDR3 is TGTGCCAGCACAGCAGAGTTGGGCACTGAAGCTTTCTTT. As protein: CASTAELGTEAFF. The chain joins TRBV6-4 to TRBJ1-1; D unclear. CDR1 is MRHNA and CDR2 is SNTAGT in the germline V gene. The V and J ends lost 7 bases and 4 bases respectively, with 13 bases between them. There are 13 residues in the CDR3.

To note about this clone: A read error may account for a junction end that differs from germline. CDR3 residues: CASSSNAGDLIQF. The DNA for the CDR3 is TGTGCCAGCAGCTCAAACGCAGGGGACCTGATCCAGTTC. The chain employs TRBV5-4 and TRBJ2-7; TRBD1 is a possible D gene (6 bases). The CDR3 consists of 13 residues. CDR1 and CDR2 from the germline V gene are SGHNT and YYREEE (reference sequence).